This T cell receptor beta chain was obtained from a study of identical twins. Study results and caveats: Among monozygotic twins, out-of-frame TCR alpha sharing exceeded what models predicted. High-abundance cord blood beta clonotypes had fewer insertions; memory repertoires showed none.

V lost 5 bases, J lost 6 bases, and 8 bases stayed unmatched. Per the germline V gene, CDR1 is MDHEN and CDR2 is SYDVKM. This CDR3 is 15 amino acids long. Template switching added a universal primer site, and cDNA bore unique molecular identifiers. TCRdb re-called the 5' RACE reads through MiXCR, storing one row per CDR3 protein. The repertoire holds 690,000 or so distinct CDR3 sequences, around 8.3% seen once, with more than 0.75% in the top ten. This clonotype has just a few counts. Its antigen is unknown. Each donor (without exception) was a healthy Caucasian. The same sample was also used in a study of yellow fever vaccine responses in identical twins.

This TCR was sampled from a woman aged 18-29 years in good health. The chain carries TRBV28 and TRBJ1-5, with TRBD1 identical over 9 bases. Sequencing input: PBMCs. CDR3 residues: CASSTGGLGSQPQHF. CDR3 bases: TGTGCCAGCAGTACAGGGGGCCTCGGTTCTCAGCCCCAGCATTTT.